This entry lists 25 T cell receptor beta chains sequenced from one sample in a study of long-term antiretroviral therapy in people with HIV (dated by TCRdb to 2022 to 2024). The immunoSEQ hsTCRB v3.0 assay was used at survey level resolution to sequence the TRB variable region. Entries here come from immuneACCESS through TCRdb and include only in-frame sequences with V and J called. Some clones fail to appear in such tables; in the studies checked, an unresolved V gene covers under half of the shortfall, and the cause of the remainder is unknown. The table for this sample lists roughly 18,000 clones; around 91% of them were counted only once. The top ten clones comprise roughly a tenth of the sample. The material was unsorted PBMCs, obtained 3 years after starting antiretroviral therapy. Every receptor here comes from a man aged 50-60 years with HIV.

This clone came up once. V and J are TRBV9 and TRBJ1-1, with a possible D match to TRBD1 (6 bases). Germline CDR1 SGDLS, CDR2 YYNGEE. The CDR3 is made up of 15 amino acids. Trimming took 4 bases from V and 5 from J, leaving 18 bases between them. In DNA form, the CDR3 reads TGTGCCAGCAGCCCTTCAGCCACAGGGCGAACTGAAGCTTTCTTT. As protein: CASSPSATGRTEAFF.

V gene TRBV11-2 combines with J gene TRBJ2-2, with D hard to call. Germline lookup yields CDR1 SGHAT and CDR2 FQNNGV. The CDR3 has 14 amino acids. Deletions cut 3 bases from V and 1 base from J, with 6 bases between. The CDR3 loop is CASSFGRNTGELFF. In DNA, the CDR3 is TGTGCCAGCAGCTTCGGGCGGAACACCGGGGAGCTGTTTTTT.

The rearrangement uses TRBV4-1 and TRBJ1-6; 7 bases are shared with TRBD1. Germline V gene data show CDR1 as MGHRA and CDR2 as YSYEKL. V gave up 2 bases and J gave up 6 bases; unmatched junction bases: 7. There are 16 residues in the CDR3. Here the CDR3 reads CASSQRTGTANSPLHF. In nucleotides, the CDR3 is TGCGCCAGCAGCCAAAGAACCGGGACAGCTAATTCACCCCTCCACTTT.

By frequency in the sample, this clone is medium-sized. The V gene is TRBV28, the J gene TRBJ1-1, with no clear D. This CDR3 region has 13 residues. Germline CDR1 and CDR2: MDHEN and SYDVKM. V was trimmed by 1 base and J by 2 bases, leaving 5 bases between them. Written as DNA, the CDR3 is TGTGCCAGCAGTTTATCAGGAAACACTGAAGCTTTCTTT. The encoded protein is CASSLSGNTEAFF.

The chain has TRBV2 and TRBJ1-2; D call uncertain. The V end was cut by 7 bases, the J end by 1 base, with 10 bases between. Germline V gives CDR1 SNHLY, CDR2 FYNNEI. The CDR3 is 13 amino acids. CDR3 nucleotides: TGTGCCAGCATCCAAGGCGATAACTATGGCTACACCTTC. It yields the protein CASIQGDNYGYTF.

The rearrangement uses TRBV9 and TRBJ1-6, with a weak D call TRBD1 (6 bases). Germline CDR1 reads SGDLS; CDR2 reads YYNGEE. Deletions cut 0 bases from V and 9 bases from J, with 10 bases between. The CDR3 is made up of 14 amino acids. CDR3 loop: CASSVAGVGSPLHF. The DNA of the CDR3 is TGTGCCAGCAGCGTAGCAGGGGTCGGTTCACCCCTCCACTTT.

The chain links TRBV11-2 to TRBJ2-3; D is ambiguous. Germline V gene data show CDR1 as SGHAT and CDR2 as FQNNGV. The CDR3 has 12 residues. Between the trimmed V and J ends, which lost 4 bases and 2 bases, there was a span of 4 bases. CDR3 residues: CASSSNTDTQYF. As DNA, the CDR3 is TGTGCCAGCAGCTCAAACACAGATACGCAGTATTTT.

V is TRBV5-1 and J is TRBJ1-1, with 7 nucleotides matching TRBD1. Germline V CDR1 and CDR2: SGHRS, YFSETQ. The CDR3 loop spans 14 amino acids. V gave up 0 bases and J gave up 4 bases; unmatched junction bases: 3. CDR3: CASSLGSGGTEAFF. The CDR3 nucleotides read TGCGCCAGCAGCTTGGGGTCAGGGGGCACTGAAGCTTTCTTT.

V is TRBV7-9 and J is TRBJ2-5; TRBD2 agrees at 12 bases. CDR3 length: 17 residues. The germline gives CDR1 SEHNR, CDR2 FQNEAQ (reference sequence). V was clipped by 3 bases and J by 11 bases; unmatched bases: 16. CDR3 in amino acids: CASSFDRSRTSGVKQYF. DNA of the CDR3: TGTGCCAGCAGCTTTGACAGGAGCAGGACTAGCGGGGTGAAGCAGTACTTC. Complete variable domain (other parts from reference TRBV7-9 and TRBJ2-5): DTGVSQNPRHKITKRGQNVTFRCDPISEHNRLYWYRQTLGQGPEFLTYFQNEAQLEKSRLLSDRFSAERPKGSFSTLEIQRTEQGDSAMYLCASSFDRSRTSGVKQYFGPGTRLLVL.

The rearrangement links TRBV11-2 to TRBJ2-3; D ambiguous. The V gene lost 10 bases and the J gene lost 6 bases, with 11 bases spanning the gap. Germline V CDR1 and CDR2: SGHAT, FQNNGV. The CDR3 is made up of 11 amino acids. The CDR3 DNA reads TGTGCCACCGCCCTCATCGATACGCAGTATTTT. It is translated as CATALIDTQYF. Variable domain in full (rest from reference TRBV11-2 and TRBJ2-3): EAGVAQSPRYKIIEKRQSVAFWCNPISGHATLYWYQQILGQGPKLLIQFQNNGVVDDSQLPKDRFSAERLKGVDSTLKIQPAKLEDSAVYLCATALIDTQYFGPGTRLTVL.

This clone was recorded a few times. The gene calls are TRBV7-9 and TRBJ2-7, with 7 bases identical to TRBD1. CDR1 is SEHNR and CDR2 is FQNEAQ in the germline V gene (reference sequence). This CDR3 is 14 amino acids long. Trimming at V came to 1 base and at J to 9 bases, leaving 9 bases not matched to a gene. CDR3 nucleotides: TGTGCCAGCAGCTTAGGGGGACAGCTTCTTGGGCAGTACTTC. Amino acids: CASSLGGQLLGQYF.

This clone is classed as large. V is TRBV4-3 and J is TRBJ2-5; D gene ambiguous. Germline-derived CDR1 and CDR2 are LGHNA and YSLEER. CDR3 size: 16 residues. Trimming removed 0 bases from V and 1 base from J, with 12 bases in between. CDR3 protein: CASSQDSSAVQETQYF. DNA of the CDR3: TGCGCCAGCAGCCAAGATTCGTCGGCGGTCCAAGAGACCCAGTACTTC.

The rearrangement links TRBV14 to TRBJ2-1, with D tentatively TRBD1 or TRBD2 (5 bases each). The germline CDR1 and CDR2 sequences are SGHDN and FVKESK. Trimming pared 0 bases from V and 9 bases from J, leaving 21 bases between. The CDR3 consists of 17 residues. The CDR3 region is CASSQDLGARYGGEQFF. The CDR3 DNA reads as TGTGCCAGCAGCCAAGATTTAGGGGCTCGGTATGGGGGTGAGCAGTTCTTC.

The rearrangement joins TRBV19 to TRBJ2-1; 8 bases are shared with TRBD1. The V and J ends lost 9 bases and 9 bases, in that order; junction bases with no gene match: 13. The CDR3 sequence is 14 residues long. Looked up from germline, CDR1 is LNHDA and CDR2 is SQIVND (reference sequence). CDR3: CASQTGQAASEQFF. In nucleotides, the CDR3 is TGTGCCAGCCAGACGGGACAGGCGGCGAGTGAGCAGTTCTTC.

This clone was seen a single time. The chain has TRBV25-1 and TRBJ2-7, with TRBD2 identical over 10 bases. The CDR3 contains 16 residues. Trimming removed 0 bases from V and 0 bases from J; junction bases left unmatched: 2. CDR1 and CDR2 from the germline V gene are MGHDK and SYGVNS. CDR3 region: CASSEYLAGASYEQYF. For the CDR3, the DNA is TGTGCCAGCAGTGAATATCTAGCGGGGGCCTCCTACGAGCAGTACTTC.

This sequence joins TRBV4-3 and TRBJ2-7; tentative D call: TRBD1 (5 bases). This CDR3 is 15 amino acids long. CDR1 LGHNA and CDR2 YSLEER come from the germline V gene. V was shortened by 0 bases and J by 0 bases, with 9 bases between the two germline ends. The CDR3 sequence: CASSQDADNSYEQYF. CDR3 bases: TGCGCCAGCAGCCAAGATGCGGACAACTCCTACGAGCAGTACTTC.

V and J are TRBV19 and TRBJ2-3, with TRBD2 matching 7 bases. V dropped 3 bases and J dropped 3; count of bases not matched to a gene: 9. This CDR3 spans 16 amino acids. Germline V gene lookup returns CDR1 LNHDA and CDR2 SQIVND (reference sequence). The CDR3 DNA reads as TGTGCCAGTAGTATGCGCCGGCTAGCGGATACAGATACGCAGTATTTT. The encoded protein is CASSMRRLADTDTQYF.

V gene TRBV25-1 combines with J gene TRBJ2-3; D might be TRBD2 (6 bases). This CDR3 region has 16 residues. V was clipped by 2 bases and J by 8 bases, with 20 bases between them. CDR1 is MGHDK and CDR2 is SYGVNS in the germline V gene. Here the CDR3 reads CASSEDQRVQSGTQYF. As DNA, the CDR3 is TGTGCCAGCAGTGAAGATCAGCGGGTCCAATCAGGTACGCAGTATTTT.

This clone was counted between two and nine times. The CDR3 DNA sequence: TGTGCCAGCAGCCAAGGGACAGGGGGCGAAGATGGCTACACCTTC. This translates into CASSQGTGGEDGYTF. The chain uses TRBV4-2 and TRBJ1-2; 11 bases are a match to TRBD1. Germline V gene sequence: CDR1 LGHNA, CDR2 YNFKEQ. The CDR3 consists of 15 residues. Trimming took 1 base from V and 6 from J; bases not matched to a gene: 4.

This rearrangement joins TRBV4-3 to TRBJ1-4, with TRBD1 as a possible D gene (5 bases). Per the germline V gene, CDR1 is LGHNA and CDR2 is YSLEER. The V and J ends lost 1 base and 7 bases respectively, with 13 bases between them. This CDR3 spans 15 amino acids. CDR3 region: CASSQAFGGGEKLFF. DNA for the CDR3: TGCGCCAGCAGCCAAGCCTTCGGGGGGGGTGAAAAACTGTTTTTT.

The CDR3 reads CASSPSGRISYEQYF. CDR3 nucleotide sequence: TGTGCCAGCAGTCCCAGCGGACGAATCTCCTACGAGCAGTACTTC. The rearrangement uses TRBV27 and TRBJ2-7; the D gene is possibly TRBD2 (5 bases). Trimming shortened V by 5 bases and J by 0 bases, and 14 bases separated the two germline ends. The V gene's germline CDR1 is MNHEY and CDR2 SMNVEV (reference sequence). This CDR3 spans 15 amino acids.

The rearrangement links TRBV7-8 to TRBJ2-3; perhaps TRBD2 as D (7 bases). CDR3 size: 16 residues. With 3 bases removed from V and 2 bases from J, the gap between germline ends came to 15 bases. Germline lookup yields CDR1 SGHVS and CDR2 FQNEAQ. The CDR3 sequence: CASSFSGGDFTDTQYF. DNA of the CDR3: TGTGCCAGCAGCTTTTCGGGGGGCGACTTCACAGATACGCAGTATTTT.

V usage is TRBV10-1 and J usage is TRBJ2-3; D possibly corresponds to TRBD1 (5 bases). Per the germline V gene, CDR1 is WNHNN and CDR2 is SYGVQD (reference sequence). There are 16 residues in the CDR3. Trimming removed 1 base from V and 0 bases from J, with 11 bases in between. The chain's CDR3 is CASSEWGSSSTDTQYF. The CDR3 DNA reads as TGCGCCAGCAGTGAGTGGGGCAGCTCTAGCACAGATACGCAGTATTTT.

The chain employs TRBV7-8 and TRBJ2-6, with D tentatively TRBD1 or TRBD2 (5 bases each). Trimming removed 7 bases from V and 1 base from J, with 11 bases in between. This CDR3 has 15 residues. Germline CDR1 is SGHVS and CDR2 is FQNEAQ. The CDR3, as DNA: TGTGCCAGCAACCGAGGGGATTCTGGGGCCAACGTCCTGACTTTC. Translation: CASNRGDSGANVLTF.

The chain carries TRBV5-6 and TRBJ1-6, with 11 bases fitting TRBD1. The trim removed 4 bases at V and 9 bases at J, leaving 12 bases unmatched. The CDR3 is made up of 17 amino acids. CDR1 is SGHDT and CDR2 is YYEEEE in the germline V gene. The CDR3 DNA follows: TGTGCCAGCAGCGACCGGACAGGGGGCCGGTTCGGTTCACCCCTCCACTTT. Its translation: CASSDRTGGRFGSPLHF.